The 23 T cell receptor beta chains below were found in one sample sequenced in a study of blood T cell repertoires in COVID-19. TCRdb's table, derived via immunoSEQ multiplex PCR, lists solely in-frame clones and lacks some. The data hold 270,000 or so clones, with around 81% observed a single time. Sequenced: peripheral blood. The receptors here all came from a woman in her sixties or seventies with active or convalescent COVID-19.

The table lists this clone with a few counts. The genes are TRBV4-1 and TRBJ2-7; D is ambiguous. Germline CDR1 reads MGHRA; CDR2 reads YSYEKL. Trimming removed 0 bases from V and 3 bases from J, with 12 bases in between. This CDR3 contains 15 residues. The CDR3 bases are TGCGCCAGCAGCCAAGAGGCACTACCTTTCTACGAGCAGTACTTC. This gives the protein CASSQEALPFYEQYF.

The chain links TRBV12-3 or TRBV12-4 to TRBJ1-4, with D tentatively TRBD1 (5 bases). The V end was cut by 6 bases, the J end by 4 bases, with 6 bases between. This CDR3 is 12 amino acids long. CDR3 DNA: TGTGCCAGCAGGGGGGGTAATGAAAAACTGTTTTTT. Translating it yields CASRGGNEKLFF.

The chain joins TRBV5-8 to TRBJ2-7; 10 bases are a match to TRBD1. CDR1 is SGHTS, CDR2 YDEGEE, per germline. The ends lost 4 bases at V and 1 base at J; junction bases unmatched: 5. The CDR3 sequence is 15 residues long. For the CDR3, the DNA is TGTGCCAGCAGCGCCCGGGACAGGGGTTCCTACGAGCAGTACTTC. It encodes CASSARDRGSYEQYF.

The count of this clone is one. This chain links TRBV9 with TRBJ2-5, with TRBD2 identical over 11 bases. The CDR3 runs to 15 residues. V gave up 3 bases and J gave up 5 bases; unmatched junction bases: 6. Per germline, CDR1 SGDLS and CDR2 YYNGEE. Here the CDR3 DNA reads TGTGCCAGCAGCGGTAGCGGGGGGGCTTCTGAGACCCAGTACTTC. Protein: CASSGSGGASETQYF.

This clone has more than one count but fewer than ten. V usage is TRBV6-5 and J usage is TRBJ2-3, with 8 nucleotides matching TRBD2. Germline V CDR1 and CDR2: MNHEY, SVGAGI. This CDR3 region has 15 residues. J was trimmed by 0 bases and V by 6 bases; bases with no gene match: 5. The CDR3 DNA reads TGTGCCAGCAGCGAGCGGGGGTTTAGCACAGATACGCAGTATTTT. This translates into CASSERGFSTDTQYF.

The chain has TRBV7-6 and TRBJ2-1; TRBD1 aligns across 7 bases. The V gene's germline CDR1 is SGHVS and CDR2 FNYEAQ. With 5 bases clipped from V and 6 bases from J, the junction kept 13 bases outside the gene matches. The CDR3 is made up of 16 amino acids. The CDR3 loop reads CASSPYVQGPLNEQFF. CDR3 sequence (DNA): TGTGCCAGCAGCCCCTACGTACAGGGGCCCCTCAATGAGCAGTTCTTC.

The chain employs TRBV18 and TRBJ2-7; 10 positions agree with TRBD1. The CDR3 length is 13 residues. The V gene end was trimmed by 3 bases and the J gene end by 7 bases; junction bases not matched to a gene: 3. Germline CDR1 is KGHSH and CDR2 is LQKENI. As DNA, the CDR3 is TGTGCCAGCTCACCCGACAGGGGGCTTGAGCAGTACTTC. The encoded protein is CASSPDRGLEQYF.

There are a few counts of this clone. As DNA, the CDR3 is TGCGCCAGCAGCCAAGCTGGCCTTTACAATGAGCAGTTCTTC. Encoded protein: CASSQAGLYNEQFF. The rearrangement links TRBV4-3 to TRBJ2-1, with D unresolved. This CDR3 is 14 amino acids long. Trimming left V 1 base short and J 4 bases short, with 8 bases between. Germline assignment: CDR1 LGHNA and CDR2 YSLEER.

V usage is TRBV6-5 and J usage is TRBJ1-2, with 9 bases lining up with TRBD1. The ends lost 2 bases at V and 8 bases at J; junction bases unmatched: 9. CDR3 length: 15 amino acids. Germline V CDR1 and CDR2: MNHEY, SVGAGI. CDR3 loop: CASSYRGQGTLGYTF. CDR3 DNA sequence: TGTGCCAGCAGTTACCGGGGACAGGGTACATTAGGCTACACCTTC.

This chain joins TRBV10-3 and TRBJ1-1, with D perhaps TRBD1 (6 bases). The CDR3 covers 15 residues. Trimming cost V 10 bases and J 0 bases, with 18 bases left between them. Germline values: CDR1 ENHRY, CDR2 SYGVKD. CDR3 in DNA: TGTGCCACGACAGGAGTTGGACCTATGAACACTGAAGCTTTCTTT. This codes for CATTGVGPMNTEAFF.

This clone was recorded once. The genes are TRBV28 and TRBJ1-3, with D possibly matching TRBD1 (6 bases). This CDR3 is built from 16 residues. V lost 5 bases and J 2 bases, leaving 16 bases between the germline ends. Germline values: CDR1 MDHEN, CDR2 SYDVKM. The CDR3, as DNA: TGTGCCAGCAGTCCCAATCAGGGGTACCCTGGAAACACCATATATTTT. Its translation is CASSPNQGYPGNTIYF.

V usage is TRBV5-1 and J usage is TRBJ2-1, with 7 bases fitting TRBD1. V shed 4 bases, J shed 2 bases, and the junction held 6 bases outside the gene matches. Germline loops: CDR1 SGHRS, CDR2 YFSETQ. There are 15 residues in the CDR3. CDR3 nucleotides: TGCGCCAGCAGCCAGGGACAGCTAGCCTACAATGAGCAGTTCTTC. Its translation: CASSQGQLAYNEQFF.

V gene TRBV30 combines with J gene TRBJ2-7; D possibly corresponds to TRBD2 (5 bases). V shed 2 bases and J shed 1 base, with 15 bases lying between them. The CDR3 contains 15 residues. CDR1 GTSNPN and CDR2 SVGIG come from the germline V gene (reference sequence). The CDR3 loop is CAWSFPGSISYEQYF. In DNA form, the CDR3 reads TGTGCCTGGAGTTTCCCGGGGTCGATATCCTACGAGCAGTACTTC. Variable domain in full (rest from reference TRBV30 and TRBJ2-7): SQTIHQWPATLVQPVGSPLSLECTVEGTSNPNLYWYRQAAGRGLQLLFYSVGIGQISSEVPQNLSASRPQDRQFILSSKKLLLSDSGFYLCAWSFPGSISYEQYFGPGTRLTVT.

This clone was seen once. This chain connects TRBV12-3 or TRBV12-4 to TRBJ2-6, with D possibly being TRBD2 (6 bases). The CDR3 is made up of 12 amino acids. V lost 6 bases and J 19 bases, leaving 19 bases between the germline ends. The CDR3 here is CASSQHQGLATF. The CDR3 bases are TGTGCCAGCAGCCAACACCAGGGACTGGCTACTTTC.

The rearrangement joins TRBV2 to TRBJ2-3, with 8 bases aligning to TRBD2. This CDR3 spans 15 amino acids. With V trimmed by 5 bases and J by 2 bases, 6 bases remained unmatched. Germline V gene sequence: CDR1 SNHLY, CDR2 FYNNEI. For the CDR3, the DNA is TGTGCCAGCAGTTGGCGGGAGGATTCCACAGATACGCAGTATTTT. Translated, it gives CASSWREDSTDTQYF.

The rearrangement links TRBV9 to TRBJ1-2, with 10 nucleotides matching TRBD1. Germline CDR1 and CDR2: SGDLS and YYNGEE. There are 17 residues in the CDR3. Unmatched junction bases numbered 12, after V lost 3 bases and J lost 4 bases. The CDR3 DNA is TGTGCCAGCAGCGCGAGAACCGGGACAGGGGTCTTCTATGGCTACACCTTC. Translating gives CASSARTGTGVFYGYTF.

This chain connects TRBV27 to TRBJ1-1; 8 bases agree with TRBD1. Trimming took 5 bases from V and 3 from J; bases not matched to a gene: 11. This CDR3 region has 16 residues. Germline CDR1 MNHEY, CDR2 SMNVEV (reference sequence). Written as DNA, the CDR3 is TGTGCCAGCAGTCCAAGCGGTACAGGGGGGTACACTGAAGCTTTCTTT. This gives the protein CASSPSGTGGYTEAFF.

The rearrangement links TRBV9 to TRBJ2-3, with D possibly being TRBD2 (7 bases). Trimming took off 6 bases at V and 5 bases at J, with 25 bases between the two ends. The germline CDR1 and CDR2 sequences are SGDLS and YYNGEE. This CDR3 has 17 residues. CDR3 protein: CASKRDGSGGEGDTQYF. The CDR3 nucleotides read TGTGCCAGCAAGCGTGATGGTTCGGGGGGCGAGGGAGATACGCAGTATTTT.

The chain is built from TRBV20-1 and TRBJ1-2; no clear D gene. Trimming left V 3 bases short and J 4 bases short, with 15 bases between. The CDR3 loop spans 14 amino acids. Germline values: CDR1 DFQATT, CDR2 SNEGSKA (reference sequence). CDR3 sequence: CSASAQALIYGYTF. CDR3 coding DNA: TGCAGTGCTAGTGCCCAGGCGCTAATCTATGGCTACACCTTC.

This clone was counted a single time. This sequence joins TRBV5-6 and TRBJ1-2; D is uncertain. The germline V gene encodes CDR1 SGHDT and CDR2 YYEEEE. Between the trimmed V and J ends, which lost 7 bases and 4 bases, there was a span of 20 bases. This CDR3 comprises 15 residues. As DNA, the CDR3 is TGTGCCAGCGACGCGGGAGTCGAAATGGGCTATGGCTACACCTTC. Amino acid sequence: CASDAGVEMGYGYTF.

The V call is TRBV4-1, the J call TRBJ2-2, with D perhaps matching TRBD1 (5 bases). CDR3 size: 13 residues. Trimming left V 3 bases short and J 4 bases short, with 6 bases between. CDR1 is MGHRA, CDR2 YSYEKL, per germline. The CDR3 DNA is TGCGCCAGCAGCCACAGGGTCACCGGGGAGCTGTTTTTT. It encodes CASSHRVTGELFF.

In its sample, this clone was seen once. V and J are TRBV4-3 and TRBJ1-2, with D perhaps TRBD1 (6 bases). This CDR3 is 14 amino acids long. Looked up from germline, CDR1 is LGHNA and CDR2 is YSLEER. V was cut by 4 bases and J by 2 bases, with 11 bases left in between. The chain's CDR3 is CASSPSTGNYGYTF. For the CDR3, the DNA is TGCGCCAGCAGCCCATCCACAGGGAACTATGGCTACACCTTC.

The V gene is TRBV5-6, the J gene TRBJ2-5; TRBD2 might be the D (7 bases). The CDR3 length is 16 residues. V was trimmed by 2 bases and J by 4 bases, leaving 18 bases between them. Germline V gene lookup returns CDR1 SGHDT and CDR2 YYEEEE. The CDR3 reads CASSFMGGGVGETQYF. Written as DNA, the CDR3 is TGTGCCAGCAGCTTTATGGGCGGGGGCGTTGGAGAGACCCAGTACTTC.